This T cell receptor beta chain was recorded in a study of T-cell reconstitution after alpha-beta-depleted transplantation in children. V lost 3 bases to trimming and J lost 1 base, with 13 bases between them. The CDR3 loop spans 15 amino acids. Germline values: CDR1 DFQATT, CDR2 SNEGSKA (reference sequence). A TCRbeta library incorporating unique molecular identifiers was prepared. TCRdb ran MiXCR on the PCR reads and lists one entry per CDR3 protein. This sample has fewer than 500,000 distinct CDR3 sequences; around two fifths occur once, and the top ten carry 25% to 30%. This clonotype was sampled from a girl under 10 years old with aplastic anemia, due to receive a stem cell transplant. The gene calls are TRBV20-1 and TRBJ2-4; D gene ambiguous. Sequencing was performed on PBMCs, taken before TCRalphabeta/CD19-depleted stem cell transplant. The chain's CDR3 is CSASDLSRAKNIQYF. CDR3 nucleotides: TGCAGTGCTAGCGACCTATCTAGGGCCAAAAACATTCAGTACTTC.